Below are 14 T cell receptor beta chains sequenced from a single sample in a study of cytomegalovirus exposure and HLA in healthy donors. Assay: immunoSEQ multiplex PCR; the TCRdb copy retains only in-frame clones and omits some. The sample includes 200,000 or so clones, roughly 82% of them seen just once. The sample consisted of PBMCs. These TCRs come from a man between 18 and 35 years old in good health and CMV-seropositive.

The genes are TRBV30 and TRBJ1-4; 11 nucleotides agree with TRBD1. V was pared by 2 bases and J by 8 bases, with 4 bases of the junction left unmatched. The CDR3 extends over 14 amino acids. CDR1 GTSNPN and CDR2 SVGIG come from the germline V gene (reference sequence). The CDR3 reads CAWSSDRGREKLFF. The CDR3 nucleotides read TGTGCCTGGAGTTCGGACAGGGGGCGCGAAAAACTGTTTTTT.

In its sample, this clone was seen once. The chain carries TRBV27 and TRBJ2-3, with 8 positions matching TRBD1. The CDR3 contains 16 residues. Unmatched junction bases numbered 13, after V lost 2 bases and J lost 9 bases. The V gene's germline CDR1 is MNHEY and CDR2 SMNVEV (reference sequence). CDR3 bases: TGTGCCAGCAGTTTAGCGGCAGGGGGCCTCAGCCCCACGCAGTATTTT. Amino acid sequence: CASSLAAGGLSPTQYF.

The chain recombines TRBV30 with TRBJ2-7; 8 nucleotides align to TRBD1. Germline-derived CDR1 and CDR2 are GTSNPN and SVGIG (reference sequence). This CDR3 has 13 amino acids. Trimming took 6 bases from V and 6 from J; bases not matched to a gene: 10. DNA of the CDR3: TGTGCCTGCGACCGGGACAGGACTTCCGAGCAGTACTTC. Its protein product is CACDRDRTSEQYF.

This clone was detected a few times. The chain combines TRBV20-1 with TRBJ1-1; 8 nucleotides match TRBD1. The CDR3 is made up of 11 amino acids. Germline CDR1 is DFQATT and CDR2 is SNEGSKA (reference sequence). The trim removed 5 bases at V and 9 bases at J, leaving 5 bases unmatched. CDR3 loop: CSAPGGFQAFF. CDR3 sequence (DNA): TGCAGTGCTCCAGGGGGCTTTCAAGCTTTCTTT.

The gene calls are TRBV4-2 and TRBJ2-1; D gene unclear. Per germline, CDR1 LGHNA and CDR2 YNFKEQ. The CDR3 runs to 14 residues. The V end was cut by 4 bases, the J end by 10 bases, with 17 bases between. The CDR3 nucleotides read TGTGCCAGCAGCCCCGCCGCGGTTAGTTGGGAGCAGTTCTTC. Encoded protein: CASSPAAVSWEQFF.

The chain joins TRBV14 to TRBJ2-7; 8 positions agree with TRBD2. Germline assignment: CDR1 SGHDN and CDR2 FVKESK. This CDR3 contains 15 residues. V was pared by 4 bases and J by 0 bases, with 5 bases of the junction left unmatched. This CDR3 is CASSPLAGLSYEQYF. The CDR3 DNA sequence: TGTGCCAGCAGCCCTTTAGCGGGACTCTCCTACGAGCAGTACTTC.

V is TRBV4-1 and J is TRBJ2-1; TRBD2 agrees at 11 bases. Germline assignment: CDR1 MGHRA and CDR2 YSYEKL. This CDR3 is 17 amino acids long. The trim removed 2 bases at V and 5 bases at J, leaving 8 bases unmatched. CDR3: CASSQTPGTSGDNEQFF. In DNA, the CDR3 is TGCGCCAGCAGCCAAACCCCCGGGACTAGCGGCGACAATGAGCAGTTCTTC.

CDR3 nucleotide sequence: TGTGCCAGCAGCTTAGGGGGGGGCGGGACCTCCTACGAGCAGTACTTC. Translating it yields CASSLGGGGTSYEQYF. This rearrangement joins TRBV7-2 to TRBJ2-7; D possibly corresponds to TRBD2 (7 bases). Germline V gene sequence: CDR1 SGHTA, CDR2 FQGNSA. V was trimmed by 1 base and J by 0 bases, leaving 13 bases between them. The CDR3 runs 16 residues.

In its sample, this clone was seen once. The chain's CDR3 is CASSLTGAGEHTQYF. DNA of the CDR3: TGTGCCAGCAGCTTAACCGGGGCGGGAGAGCATACGCAGTATTTT. This chain connects TRBV7-3 to TRBJ2-3; the match to TRBD2 covers 7 bases. Germline V lookup: CDR1 SGHTA, CDR2 FQGTGA. Losses at the gene ends were 0 bases for V and 7 bases for J; bases not matched to a gene: 7. The CDR3 has 15 amino acids.

The rearrangement uses TRBV9 and TRBJ2-1; D perhaps matches TRBD2 (6 bases). The V end lost 0 bases, the J end lost 4 bases, and 17 bases lay between the germline ends. Germline assignment: CDR1 SGDLS and CDR2 YYNGEE. This CDR3 has 17 residues. The CDR3 nucleotides are TGTGCCAGCAGCGTAGGGGCTTTAGCGGTAAAGTACAATGAGCAGTTCTTC. Translation gives CASSVGALAVKYNEQFF.

The chain uses TRBV7-8 and TRBJ2-3, with D perhaps matching TRBD2 (5 bases). CDR1 SGHVS and CDR2 FQNEAQ come from the germline V gene. V was shortened by 8 bases and J by 0 bases, with 9 bases between the two germline ends. The CDR3 contains 13 residues. The CDR3 region is CASRRVSTDTQYF. The CDR3 nucleotides are TGTGCCAGCCGGCGGGTTAGCACAGATACGCAGTATTTT.

This chain connects TRBV30 to TRBJ2-3, with D possibly TRBD2 on 5 matching bases. V gave up 4 bases and J gave up 0 bases, with 14 bases separating them. The CDR3 is 15 amino acids. Germline-derived CDR1 and CDR2 are GTSNPN and SVGIG (reference sequence). The CDR3 reads CAWTSMRASTDTQYF. Written as DNA, the CDR3 is TGTGCCTGGACGTCAATGAGGGCTAGCACAGATACGCAGTATTTT.

There are a few counts of this clone. V usage is TRBV6-5 and J usage is TRBJ2-2, with no clear D. Looked up from germline, CDR1 is MNHEY and CDR2 is SVGAGI. The CDR3 is made up of 12 amino acids. V gave up 4 bases and J gave up 3 bases, with 3 bases separating them. CDR3 nucleotide sequence: TGTGCCAGCAGTTTCTACACCGGGGAGCTGTTTTTT. Its protein product is CASSFYTGELFF.

The chain joins TRBV7-2 to TRBJ2-1, with TRBD2 matching 7 bases. With 5 bases clipped from V and 6 bases from J, the junction kept 4 bases outside the gene matches. Germline lookup yields CDR1 SGHTA and CDR2 FQGNSA. This CDR3 is 13 amino acids long. In DNA form, the CDR3 reads TGTGCCAGCAGCCTTAGGACTAGCAATGAGCAGTTCTTC. It is translated as CASSLRTSNEQFF.